This T cell receptor (beta chain) was retrieved from a study of cytomegalovirus exposure and HLA in healthy donors. Study-wide context: In a later analysis, the roughly 120 validation repertoires were reported to have used the same platform as the approximately 690 first-cohort repertoires. Whole-study findings and limits: Usually a TCR sequence was rare, but some public TCRs were found in many donors. With high specificity and sensitivity, the classifier reportedly diagnosed cytomegalovirus status. 164 TCR beta chains were listed as cytomegalovirus-associated.

This CDR3 region has 15 residues. Trimming left V 0 bases short and J 3 bases short, with 11 bases between. Per the germline V gene, CDR1 is MNHEY and CDR2 is SVGAGI. Data came from immunoSEQ multiplex PCR; TCRdb stores just in-frame clones and leaves some out. The sample has 90,000 to 150,000 clones, roughly 90% seen once. Concerning this clone: Its target is not known.

The sequenced sample was PBMCs. This TCR was recovered from a woman aged 18-29 years in good health and CMV-seropositive. This chain joins TRBV6-5 and TRBJ2-5, with D possibly being TRBD2 (6 bases). CDR3 sequence reads: CASSYSYGGKETQYF. CDR3 nucleotides: TGTGCCAGCAGTTACTCTTACGGAGGGAAAGAGACCCAGTACTTC.